These 20 T cell receptor beta chains came from one sample sequenced in a study of identical twins. MiXCR, applied by TCRdb to the 5' RACE reads, yields one record per CDR3 protein. Among 650,000 to 800,000 distinct CDR3 sequences listed, 8.6% were seen once. The same sample was also studied in work on yellow fever vaccine responses in identical twins.

The sequenced material came from PBMCs. These receptors were collected from a woman aged 18-30 years in good health.

The genes are TRBV9 and TRBJ2-7; no clear D gene. The CDR3 contains 14 residues. Germline CDR1 and CDR2: SGDLS and YYNGEE. The V and J ends lost 0 bases and 0 bases respectively, with 7 bases between them. CDR3 protein: CASSVGQFSYEQYF. The CDR3 DNA reads TGTGCCAGCAGCGTAGGTCAATTCTCCTACGAGCAGTACTTC.

This clonotype has more than one count but fewer than ten. This chain connects TRBV29-1 to TRBJ2-4; tentatively, D is TRBD1 or TRBD2 (5 bases each). Germline CDR1 and CDR2: SQVTM and ANQGSEA. The CDR3 is made up of 14 amino acids. V lost 7 bases to trimming and J lost 3 bases, with 16 bases between them. The CDR3 DNA follows: TGCAGCGCTACCCTCGGGACCGGCAAAAACATTCAGTACTTC. Translation gives CSATLGTGKNIQYF. The full variable domain, rest sourced from reference TRBV29-1 and TRBJ2-4, is SAVISQKPSRDICQRGTSLTIQCQVDSQVTMMFWYRQQPGQSLTLIATANQGSEATYESGFVIDKFPISRPNLTFSTLTVSNMSPEDSSIYLCSATLGTGKNIQYFGAGTRLSVL.

This chain joins TRBV7-9 and TRBJ2-5; 9 nucleotides agree with TRBD2. CDR3 length equals 15 residues. V shed 0 bases, J shed 5 bases, and the junction held 4 bases outside the gene matches. Per germline, CDR1 SEHNR and CDR2 FQNEAQ (reference sequence). DNA for the CDR3: TGTGCCAGCAGCTTAGCCGGTAGCGGGAGTGAGACCCAGTACTTC. Translated: CASSLAGSGSETQYF.

The genes are TRBV7-6 and TRBJ2-4; either TRBD1 or TRBD2 may supply D (6 bases each). Deletions cut 4 bases from V and 1 base from J, with 17 bases between. Germline-derived CDR1 and CDR2 are SGHVS and FNYEAQ. The CDR3 runs to 17 residues. The CDR3 DNA reads as TGTGCCAGCAGCTGGAGAGGGGGGAGAGGTGCCAAAAACATTCAGTACTTC. Amino acids: CASSWRGGRGAKNIQYF.

V usage is TRBV19 and J usage is TRBJ2-2; maybe TRBD1 (5 bases). The CDR3 is 15 residues long. CDR1 is LNHDA and CDR2 is SQIVND in the germline V gene (reference sequence). Trimming removed 1 base from V and 4 bases from J, with 10 bases in between. CDR3 sequence: CASSIAPQGTGELFF. The CDR3, as DNA: TGTGCCAGTAGTATAGCTCCCCAGGGCACCGGGGAGCTGTTTTTT.

This clonotype was seen ten or more times. V gene TRBV2 combines with J gene TRBJ2-7, with D hard to call. This CDR3 has 12 amino acids. Trimming removed 2 bases at V and 3 bases at J, with 5 bases between. Germline V lookup: CDR1 SNHLY, CDR2 FYNNEI. The CDR3 region has the DNA TGTGCCAGCAGTGAAAGTCTCTACGAGCAGTACTTC. It yields the protein CASSESLYEQYF.

This clonotype was seen at least ten times. J is TRBJ1-2 and V is TRBV10-3; 8 bases match TRBD1. CDR1 and CDR2 (germline): ENHRY, SYGVKD. The V gene end was trimmed by 10 bases and the J gene end by 3 bases; junction bases not matched to a gene: 7. The CDR3 spans 13 residues. The CDR3, as DNA: TGTGCCAAGACAGGGGATGAGGACTATGGCTACACCTTC. Its protein product is CAKTGDEDYGYTF.

This clonotype was counted only a few times. The chain recombines TRBV30 with TRBJ2-7; TRBD1 matches at 7 bases. Trimming cost V 1 base and J 1 base; bases outside gene matches: 7. The CDR3 is 15 amino acids. Per the germline V gene, CDR1 is GTSNPN and CDR2 is SVGIG (reference sequence). CDR3 loop: CAWSDGTDESYEQYF. CDR3 bases: TGTGCCTGGAGTGACGGGACAGACGAATCCTACGAGCAGTACTTC.

The chain carries TRBV11-2 and TRBJ2-2; unclear D gene. V lost 7 bases, J lost 6 bases, and 15 bases lay in between. The CDR3 runs 14 residues. Germline-derived CDR1 and CDR2 are SGHAT and FQNNGV. CDR3 sequence: CASTHLRVAGELFF. The CDR3 bases are TGTGCCAGCACCCATCTCCGGGTGGCCGGGGAGCTGTTTTTT.

This clonotype has only a few counts. V gene TRBV5-5 combines with J gene TRBJ2-5, with 7 bases matching TRBD2. V lost 1 base, J lost 5 bases, and 5 bases stayed unmatched. CDR3 length: 14 amino acids. Germline CDR1 reads SGHKS; CDR2 reads YYEKEE (reference sequence). As DNA, the CDR3 is TGTGCCAGCAGCTTGCAGGGAGGGACGGAGACCCAGTACTTC. Encoded protein: CASSLQGGTETQYF.

A few counts support this clonotype. The chain combines TRBV20-1 with TRBJ1-1; the D gene is possibly TRBD1 (5 bases). The CDR3 is 14 amino acids. The germline gives CDR1 DFQATT, CDR2 SNEGSKA (reference sequence). V was trimmed by 0 bases and J by 5 bases, leaving 13 bases between them. The CDR3 nucleotides read TGCAGTGCTAGAGAGCTAGGGGCGGGGACTGAAGCTTTCTTT. Its translation is CSARELGAGTEAFF.

This clonotype was recorded a few times. The chain uses TRBV20-1 and TRBJ1-5; tentative D call: TRBD1 (6 bases). This CDR3 has 14 residues. The V gene's germline CDR1 is DFQATT and CDR2 SNEGSKA (reference sequence). V was cut by 5 bases and J by 2 bases, with 13 bases left in between. The CDR3 nucleotides are TGCAGTGCTGCTCCACAGGGAGGCAATCAGCCCCAGCATTTT. Translation: CSAAPQGGNQPQHF.

V and J are TRBV5-1 and TRBJ2-7, with TRBD1 matching over 9 bases. Germline values: CDR1 SGHRS, CDR2 YFSETQ. The J segment lost 6 bases and the V segment lost 4 bases, leaving 5 bases of the junction unmatched. CDR3 length: 13 residues. DNA of the CDR3: TGCGCCAGCAGCGGGACAGGGTTCGGCGAGCAGTACTTC. This codes for CASSGTGFGEQYF.

The sample holds many counts of this clonotype. This sequence joins TRBV5-1 and TRBJ2-1; 15 nucleotides agree with TRBD2. V shed 3 bases, J shed 10 bases, and the junction held 5 bases outside the gene matches. Germline V CDR1 and CDR2: SGHRS, YFSETQ. The CDR3 consists of 15 residues. This chain's CDR3 is CASSWTSGGAREQFF. The CDR3 DNA follows: TGCGCCAGCAGCTGGACTAGCGGGGGGGCGCGGGAGCAGTTCTTC.

At least ten counts were recorded for this clonotype. V and J are TRBV7-9 and TRBJ2-5; no reliable D call. The V end lost 5 bases, the J end lost 4 bases, and 17 bases lay between the germline ends. CDR1 is SEHNR and CDR2 is FQNEAQ in the germline V gene (reference sequence). CDR3 size: 15 residues. The CDR3 DNA reads TGTGCCAGCAGCCCGTCGCTGTTGCGTTTAGAGACCCAGTACTTC. As protein: CASSPSLLRLETQYF.

This clonotype was seen only a few times. This rearrangement joins TRBV7-2 to TRBJ2-7; weak D call: TRBD2 (5 bases). Between the trimmed V and J ends, which lost 2 bases and 12 bases, there was a span of 20 bases. Germline loops: CDR1 SGHTA, CDR2 FQGNSA. The length of the CDR3 is 14 residues. As DNA, the CDR3 is TGTGCCAGCAGCTTAAAGAGCGGACCTCTGGGTCTGTACTTC. Its translation is CASSLKSGPLGLYF.

Only a few counts were recorded for this clonotype. The chain recombines TRBV14 with TRBJ2-2; 7 nucleotides align to TRBD2. This CDR3 region has 17 residues. V shed 0 bases, J shed 6 bases, and the junction held 10 bases outside the gene matches. Looked up from germline, CDR1 is SGHDN and CDR2 is FVKESK. CDR3: CASSQELAGVSPGELFF. As DNA, the CDR3 is TGTGCCAGCAGCCAAGAGCTGGCGGGAGTTAGTCCCGGGGAGCTGTTTTTT.

This clonotype occurred many times. V usage is TRBV27 and J usage is TRBJ1-6; 8 bases fit TRBD1. The CDR3 contains 15 residues. Unmatched junction bases numbered 9, after V lost 5 bases and J lost 9 bases. From germline, CDR1 is MNHEY and CDR2 SMNVEV (reference sequence). The CDR3 is CASSLQGASGSPLHF. CDR3 nucleotides: TGTGCCAGCAGTCTGCAGGGGGCCAGCGGTTCACCCCTCCACTTT.

This clonotype was seen more than once but under ten times. The chain has TRBV6-5 and TRBJ2-3; D possibly matches TRBD1 or TRBD2 (5 bases each). The length of the CDR3 is 15 residues. V lost 2 bases, J lost 1 base, and 10 bases lay in between. Germline CDR1 MNHEY, CDR2 SVGAGI. CDR3 coding DNA: TGTGCCAGCAGTTACCTGGGACCTCGCACAGATACGCAGTATTTT. This gives the protein CASSYLGPRTDTQYF.

This clonotype came up many times. The chain uses TRBV6-2 or TRBV6-3 and TRBJ2-7; D gene ambiguous. V gave up 7 bases and J gave up 8 bases, with 18 bases separating them. The V gene's germline CDR1 is MNHEY and CDR2 SVGEGT. The CDR3 is 13 amino acids. CDR3 sequence reads: CASKTRVENQQYF. As DNA, the CDR3 is TGTGCCAGCAAAACCCGGGTCGAGAATCAGCAGTACTTC.